This TCR beta chain was captured by sequencing in a study of cytomegalovirus exposure and HLA in healthy donors. Concerning this clone itself: The target antigen is unknown.

The germline CDR1 and CDR2 sequences are LGHNA and YNFKEQ. Trimming stripped 4 bases from V and 0 bases from J, with 12 bases between. This CDR3 contains 16 residues. Study-wide findings and caveats: The Asian-associated ancestry cluster reportedly had fewer N-insertions than the approximately 670-donor mean in a later analysis. Reports credit the classifier with highly specific, highly sensitive diagnosis of cytomegalovirus status.

The PCR used 60 Vbeta and 13 Jbeta primers. The repertoire was sequenced with immunoSEQ multiplex PCR; TCRdb's copy has only in-frame clones and lacks some. The data hold about 43,000 clones, with approximately 60% observed a single time. The sequenced sample consisted of PBMCs. This chain links TRBV4-2 with TRBJ2-2; TRBD1 is a possible D gene (6 bases). The origin of this receptor is a human donor in good health. CDR3 nucleotide sequence: TGTGCCAGCAGCCGTATGGACAGTGCGAACACCGGGGAGCTGTTTTTT. Translation gives CASSRMDSANTGELFF.